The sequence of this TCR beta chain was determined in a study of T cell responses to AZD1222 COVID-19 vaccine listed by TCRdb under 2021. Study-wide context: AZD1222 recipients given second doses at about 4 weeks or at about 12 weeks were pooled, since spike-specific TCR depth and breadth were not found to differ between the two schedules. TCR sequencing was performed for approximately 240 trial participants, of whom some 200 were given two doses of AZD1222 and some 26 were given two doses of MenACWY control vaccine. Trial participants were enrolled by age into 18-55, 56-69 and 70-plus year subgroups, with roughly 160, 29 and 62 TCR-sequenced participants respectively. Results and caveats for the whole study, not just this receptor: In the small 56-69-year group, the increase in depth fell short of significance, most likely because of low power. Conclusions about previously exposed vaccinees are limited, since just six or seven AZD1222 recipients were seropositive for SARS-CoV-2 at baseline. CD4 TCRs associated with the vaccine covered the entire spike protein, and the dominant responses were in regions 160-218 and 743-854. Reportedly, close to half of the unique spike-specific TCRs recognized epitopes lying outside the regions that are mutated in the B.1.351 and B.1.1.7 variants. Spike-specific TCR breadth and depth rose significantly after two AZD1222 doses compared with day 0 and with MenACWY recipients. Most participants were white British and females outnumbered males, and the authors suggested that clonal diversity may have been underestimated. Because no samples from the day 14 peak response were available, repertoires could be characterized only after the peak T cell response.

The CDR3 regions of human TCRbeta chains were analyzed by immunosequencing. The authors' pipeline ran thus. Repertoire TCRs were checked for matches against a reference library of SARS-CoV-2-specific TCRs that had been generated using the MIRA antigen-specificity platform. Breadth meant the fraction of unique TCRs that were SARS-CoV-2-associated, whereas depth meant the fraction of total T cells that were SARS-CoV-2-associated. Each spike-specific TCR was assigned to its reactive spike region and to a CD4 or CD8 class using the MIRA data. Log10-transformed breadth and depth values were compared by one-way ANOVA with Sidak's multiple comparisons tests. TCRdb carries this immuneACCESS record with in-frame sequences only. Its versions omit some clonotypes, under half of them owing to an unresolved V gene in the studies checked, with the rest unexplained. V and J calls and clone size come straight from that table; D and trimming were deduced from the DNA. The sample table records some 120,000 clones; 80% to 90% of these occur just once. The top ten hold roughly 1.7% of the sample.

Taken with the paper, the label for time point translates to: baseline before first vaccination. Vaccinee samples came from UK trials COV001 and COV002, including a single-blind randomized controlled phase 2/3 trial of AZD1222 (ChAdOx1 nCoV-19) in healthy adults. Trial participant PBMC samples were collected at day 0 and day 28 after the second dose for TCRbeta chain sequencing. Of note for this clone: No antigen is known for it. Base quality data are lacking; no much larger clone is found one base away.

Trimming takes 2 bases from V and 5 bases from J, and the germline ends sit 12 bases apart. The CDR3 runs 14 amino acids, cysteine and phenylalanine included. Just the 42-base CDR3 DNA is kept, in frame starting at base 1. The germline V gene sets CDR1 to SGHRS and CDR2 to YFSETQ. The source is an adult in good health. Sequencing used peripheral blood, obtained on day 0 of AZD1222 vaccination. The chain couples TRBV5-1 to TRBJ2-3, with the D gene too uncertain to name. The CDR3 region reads CASSFRQELDTQYF. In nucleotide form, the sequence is TGCGCCAGCAGCTTCCGCCAGGAGCTAGATACGCAGTATTTT. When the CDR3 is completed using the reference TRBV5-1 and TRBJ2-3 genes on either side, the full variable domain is KAGVTQTPRYLIKTRGQQVTLSCSPISGHRSVSWYQQTPGQGLQFLFEYFSETQRNKGNFPGRFSGRQFSNSRSEMNVSTLELGDSALYLCASSFRQELDTQYFGPGTRLTVL.